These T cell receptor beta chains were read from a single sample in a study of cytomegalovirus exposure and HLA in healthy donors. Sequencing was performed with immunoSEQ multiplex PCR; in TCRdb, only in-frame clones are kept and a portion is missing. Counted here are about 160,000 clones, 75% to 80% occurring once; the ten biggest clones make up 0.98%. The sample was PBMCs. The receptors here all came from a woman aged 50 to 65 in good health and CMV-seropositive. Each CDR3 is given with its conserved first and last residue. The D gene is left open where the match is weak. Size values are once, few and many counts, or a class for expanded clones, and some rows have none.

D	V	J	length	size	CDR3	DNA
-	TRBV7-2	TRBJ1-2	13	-	CASSKLEFYGYTF	TGTGCCAGCAGCAAACTAGAGTTCTATGGCTACACCTTC
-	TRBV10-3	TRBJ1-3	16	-	CAISEGDRQAGNTIYF	TGTGCCATCAGTGAGGGTGATCGACAGGCTGGAAACACCATATATTTT
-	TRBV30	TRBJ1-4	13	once	CAWSTGGLRKLFF	TGTGCCTGGAGTACTGGCGGACTAAGAAAACTGTTTTTT
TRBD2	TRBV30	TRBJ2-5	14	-	CAWTSGGAQETQYF	TGTGCCTGGACTAGCGGGGGGGCTCAAGAGACCCAGTACTTC
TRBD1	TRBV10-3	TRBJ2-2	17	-	CAISPIVPGQKTGELFF	TGTGCCATCAGTCCGATTGTACCGGGACAGAAAACCGGGGAGCTGTTTTTT
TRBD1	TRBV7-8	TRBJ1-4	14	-	CASSPQGAGEKLFF	TGTGCCAGCAGCCCGCAGGGGGCTGGTGAAAAACTGTTTTTT
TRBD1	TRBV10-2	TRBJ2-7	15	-	CASTEGRGLSYEQYF	TGCGCCAGCACTGAGGGCAGGGGGCTGTCGTACGAGCAGTACTTC
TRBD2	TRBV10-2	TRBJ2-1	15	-	CASSGASGVPAEQFF	TGCGCCAGCAGTGGGGCTAGCGGGGTTCCAGCTGAGCAGTTCTTC
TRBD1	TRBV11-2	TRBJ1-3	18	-	CASSLGPLTGGSGNTIYF	TGTGCCAGCAGCTTAGGGCCCCTGACAGGGGGCTCTGGAAACACCATATATTTT
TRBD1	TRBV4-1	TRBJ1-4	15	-	CASSQANRGLEKLFF	TGCGCCAGCAGCCAAGCAAACAGGGGATTAGAAAAACTGTTTTTT
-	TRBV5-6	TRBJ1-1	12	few	CASSLEDSSAFF	TGTGCCAGCAGCTTGGAGGACAGTTCAGCTTTCTTT
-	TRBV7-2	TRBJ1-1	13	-	CASSLQGGTEAFF	TGTGCCAGCAGCTTACAGGGCGGAACTGAAGCTTTCTTT
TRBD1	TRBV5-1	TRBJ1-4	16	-	CASSNSWDRHNEKLFF	TGCGCCAGCAGCAACTCCTGGGACAGACATAATGAAAAACTGTTTTTT
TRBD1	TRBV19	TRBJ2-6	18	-	CASSPGTGAGSGANVLTF	TGTGCCAGTAGTCCGGGGACAGGGGCGGGCTCTGGGGCCAACGTCCTGACTTTC
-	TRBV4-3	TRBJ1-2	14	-	CASSQERWSSGYTF	TGCGCCAGCAGCCAAGAGAGGTGGTCTAGCGGCTACACCTTC
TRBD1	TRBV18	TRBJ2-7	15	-	CASSPRQGVSYEQYF	TGTGCCAGCTCACCAAGACAGGGGGTGTCCTACGAGCAGTACTTC
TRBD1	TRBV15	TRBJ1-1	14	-	CATSRDRQGAEAFF	TGTGCCACCAGCAGAGATCGGCAGGGGGCTGAAGCTTTCTTT
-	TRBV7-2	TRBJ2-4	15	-	CASSPPTQAKNIQYF	TGTGCCAGCAGCCCGCCGACACAAGCCAAAAACATTCAGTACTTC
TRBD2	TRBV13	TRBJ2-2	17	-	CASSLMVQRDNTGELFF	TGTGCCAGCAGCTTAATGGTCCAGCGGGATAACACCGGGGAGCTGTTTTTT
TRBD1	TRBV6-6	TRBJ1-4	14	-	CASSYATGMEKLFF	TGTGCCAGCAGTTACGCGACAGGGATGGAAAAACTGTTTTTT
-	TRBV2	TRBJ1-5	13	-	CASSTTGNQPQHF	TGTGCCAGCAGTACGACAGGCAATCAGCCCCAGCATTTT
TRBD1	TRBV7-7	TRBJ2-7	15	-	CASSLGTDSSYEQYF	TGTGCTAGCAGCTTAGGGACAGACAGCTCCTACGAGCAGTACTTC
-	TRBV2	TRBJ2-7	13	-	CASRRQGGNEQYF	TGTGCCAGCAGACGGCAGGGTGGCAACGAGCAGTACTTC
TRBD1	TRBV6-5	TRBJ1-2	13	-	CASSRGQGYGYTF	TGTGCCAGCAGCCGGGGACAGGGCTATGGCTACACCTTC
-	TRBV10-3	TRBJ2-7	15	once	CAISESMGQRGEQYF	TGTGCCATCAGTGAGTCGATGGGCCAAAGGGGCGAGCAGTACTTC
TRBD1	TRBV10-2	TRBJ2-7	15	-	CASSRSPTGVYEQYF	TGCGCCAGCAGCCGGAGCCCCACAGGGGTCTACGAGCAGTACTTC
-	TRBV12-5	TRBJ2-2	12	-	CASGLNTGELFF	TGTGCTAGTGGCCTGAACACCGGGGAGCTGTTTTTT
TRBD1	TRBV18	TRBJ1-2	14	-	CASSPLGQGMGYTF	TGTGCCAGCTCACCACTCGGACAGGGTATGGGCTACACCTTC
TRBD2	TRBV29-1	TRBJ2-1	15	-	CSVEGDLAGGNEQFF	TGCAGCGTTGAAGGGGATCTAGCGGGAGGAAATGAGCAGTTCTTC